The 9 T cell receptor beta chains in this list originate from one sample, sequenced in a study of blood T cell repertoires in COVID-19. The protocol was immunoSEQ multiplex PCR, while the TCRdb copy is restricted to in-frame clones and leaves out a portion. The data hold just under 250,000 clones, with approximately 86% observed a single time. The sequenced sample was peripheral blood. The receptors shown here come from a woman in her twenties or thirties who had recovered from COVID-19.

This clone was recorded at least ten times. The sample holds other DNA sequences that translate to the same CDR3. J is TRBJ1-4 and V is TRBV5-1, with D possibly matching TRBD1 (6 bases). The germline V and J ends were trimmed by 0 bases and 0 bases, with 6 bases remaining between them. CDR3 length: 15 residues. Germline loops: CDR1 SGHRS, CDR2 YFSETQ. The CDR3 is CASSLEGATNEKLFF. The CDR3 DNA reads as TGCGCCAGCAGCTTGGAGGGGGCAACTAATGAAAAACTGTTTTTT.

The chain recombines TRBV7-9 with TRBJ2-2, with TRBD1 matching 8 bases. The junction had 10 bases not matched to a gene; V was cut back by 6 bases and J by 4 bases. CDR3 length: 16 amino acids. Germline V gives CDR1 SEHNR, CDR2 FQNEAQ (reference sequence). CDR3: CASRDGQGVSTGELFF. The CDR3 DNA is TGTGCCAGCAGGGATGGACAGGGTGTTAGCACCGGGGAGCTGTTTTTT.

This clone was counted a few times. The chain carries TRBV6-6 and TRBJ2-2; no definite D call. Between the trimmed V and J ends, which lost 7 bases and 6 bases, there was a span of 18 bases. The germline gives CDR1 MNHNY, CDR2 SVGAGI (reference sequence). The CDR3 spans 15 residues. The CDR3 protein is CASKVRSKVAGELFF. For the CDR3, the DNA is TGTGCCAGCAAAGTTAGATCCAAAGTCGCCGGGGAGCTGTTTTTT.

This clone was detected only once. J is TRBJ2-6 and V is TRBV4-1, with D possibly TRBD1 on 5 matching bases. Germline CDR1 reads MGHRA; CDR2 reads YSYEKL. V lost 0 bases and J 0 bases, leaving 6 bases between the germline ends. The CDR3 is made up of 16 amino acids. The CDR3 region has the DNA TGCGCCAGCAGCCAAGATGACAGCTCTGGGGCCAACGTCCTGACTTTC. Protein sequence: CASSQDDSSGANVLTF.

The sample holds one count of this clone. V is TRBV5-1 and J is TRBJ2-3; 7 bases are a match to TRBD1. The CDR3 length is 15 residues. The J segment lost 2 bases and the V segment lost 0 bases, leaving 3 bases of the junction unmatched. In germline, CDR1 is SGHRS, CDR2 YFSETQ. CDR3 bases: TGCGCCAGCAGCTTGGAGGGGGCCACCACAGATACGCAGTATTTT. Translated: CASSLEGATTDTQYF.

This clone was detected a few times. The chain links TRBV14 to TRBJ1-1; maybe TRBD1 (5 bases). This CDR3 has 13 residues. Germline lookup yields CDR1 SGHDN and CDR2 FVKESK. The V and J ends lost 0 bases and 7 bases respectively, with 9 bases between them. The CDR3 nucleotides are TGTGCCAGCAGCCAAGATCTCGACAGTGAAGCTTTCTTT. This encodes CASSQDLDSEAFF.

The chain carries TRBV20-1 and TRBJ2-5; 8 bases agree with TRBD1. V lost 3 bases, J lost 3 bases, and 6 bases stayed unmatched. In germline, CDR1 is DFQATT, CDR2 SNEGSKA (reference sequence). The CDR3 loop spans 14 amino acids. The CDR3 DNA reads TGCAGTGCTAGTGGACAGGGCGTGGAAGAGACCCAGTACTTC. Amino acid sequence: CSASGQGVEETQYF.

This clone was recorded a few times. J is TRBJ2-5 and V is TRBV3-1 (or the pseudogene TRBV3-2); a possible D gene is TRBD1 (6 bases). The length of the CDR3 is 15 residues. Germline V lookup: CDR1 LGHDT, CDR2 YNNKEL (reference sequence). V lost 0 bases to trimming and J lost 4 bases, with 12 bases between them. The CDR3 coding sequence is TGTGCCAGCAGCCAAGAGCAGGGGCCGATAGAGACCCAGTACTTC. This sequence encodes CASSQEQGPIETQYF.

The chain links TRBV7-6 to TRBJ2-3, with 9 bases that match TRBD2. Trimming removed 3 bases from V and 6 bases from J; junction bases left unmatched: 7. The germline gives CDR1 SGHVS, CDR2 FNYEAQ. CDR3 length: 15 residues. The CDR3 nucleotides are TGTGCCAGCAGCTTTTCAGCGGGGGGAGCGGATACGCAGTATTTT. This encodes CASSFSAGGADTQYF. The full variable domain, completed using reference TRBV7-6 and TRBJ2-3, is GAGVSQSPRYKVTKRGQDVALRCDPISGHVSLYWYRQALGQGPEFLTYFNYEAQQDKSGLPNDRFSAERPEGSISTLTIQRTEQRDSAMYRCASSFSAGGADTQYFGPGTRLTVL.